This TCR beta chain stems from a study of T cell repertoires in cytomegalovirus infection. Background on the study: Shared public TCR beta signatures pointed to both CMV infection and a matching HLA type. Findings of the study overall: It was HLA-C-restricted CMV-specific TCR beta clonotypes that dominated the response ex vivo.

This clonotype was observed at least ten times. Its specificity is unknown. TCRdb used MiXCR to reprocess the reads, holding one entry per CDR3 protein. The data hold about 300,000 distinct CDR3 sequences, with roughly a tenth observed a single time. The germline V gene has CDR1 SGHTA and CDR2 FQGNSA. This CDR3 has 15 residues. V was pared by 0 bases and J by 4 bases, with 12 bases between. The clonotype originates from a human donor in good health (CMV status not recorded). Some clones in this sample may be carry-over from other donors' samples. This chain uses TRBV7-2 with TRBJ2-5; maybe TRBD1 (6 bases). Specimen: PBMCs. Here the CDR3 DNA reads TGTGCCAGCAGCTTAGCCAGGGGTAGGGGAGAGACCCAGTACTTC. Translating it yields CASSLARGRGETQYF.